This T cell receptor (beta chain) is drawn from a study of blood T cell repertoires in COVID-19. Whole-study context: Specimens from acute and convalescent COVID-19 originated in the United States, Italy and Spain. The cDNA or gDNA used as material had been derived from T cells, B-cell-depleted T cells, or PBMCs.

The CDR3 is 12 amino acids. The ends were cut back, 5 bases at V and 6 bases at J, with 10 bases in the middle. How the authors handled the data: Amplification of reference gene primers was used by the study to estimate nucleated cell counts. Some clones are missing from TCRdb's copy, which holds only in-frame ones; the method was immunoSEQ multiplex PCR. The V and J calls and clone size were taken over from that table, and D and trimming were inferred from the DNA. The sample shows about 15,000 clones, about 80% of them seen only once. This rearrangement joins TRBV12-3 or TRBV12-4 to TRBJ1-1, with D hard to call. The specimen sequenced was peripheral blood. This receptor was obtained from a man in his 70s with active or convalescent COVID-19. The CDR3 spells CASSRGPPEAFF. The CDR3 DNA sequence: TGTGCCAGCAGTCGAGGGCCCCCTGAAGCTTTCTTT.